This TCR beta chain was obtained from a study of vaccination effects on CD4 cells after COVID-19. Before sequencing took place, the ViraFEST assay used viral peptide pools to expand antigen-specific CD4+ T cells. Isolating CD4+ T cells followed approximately nine days of culture. Neither prior SARS-CoV-2 infection nor positive nucleocapsid antibodies were present in the vaccine recipients. This CDR3 has 11 amino acids. V was clipped by 4 bases and J by 3 bases, with 2 bases between them. Germline lookup yields CDR1 SGHAT and CDR2 FQNNGV. Here immunoSEQ multiplex PCR was the method, and the copy in TCRdb shows in-frame clones only, minus some. Seen here are just under 75,000 clones, around 74% observed once, and the top ten hold roughly 2.9%. This clone showed up just a few times. Its antigen is not known.

The source of this sequence is a human donor who received a COVID-19 vaccine. This material consisted of CD4+ T cells from PBMCs cultured with HCoV-NL63 spike peptides, taken before COVID-19 vaccination. J is TRBJ2-3 and V is TRBV11-2; no clear D. The DNA of the CDR3 is TGTGCCAGCAGCTCGACAGATACGCAGTATTTT. It specifies CASSSTDTQYF.